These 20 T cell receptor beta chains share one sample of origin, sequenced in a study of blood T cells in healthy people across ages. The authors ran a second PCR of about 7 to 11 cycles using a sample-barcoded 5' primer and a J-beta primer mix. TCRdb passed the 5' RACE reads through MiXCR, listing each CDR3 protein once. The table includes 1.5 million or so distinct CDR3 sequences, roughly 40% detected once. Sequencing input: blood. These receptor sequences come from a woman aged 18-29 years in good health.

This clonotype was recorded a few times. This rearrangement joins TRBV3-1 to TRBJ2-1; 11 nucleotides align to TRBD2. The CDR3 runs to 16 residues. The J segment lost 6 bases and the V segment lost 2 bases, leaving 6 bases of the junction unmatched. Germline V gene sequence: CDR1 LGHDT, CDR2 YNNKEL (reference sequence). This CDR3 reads CASSQSGGLAVNEQFF. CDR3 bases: TGTGCCAGCAGCCAATCCGGGGGACTAGCGGTCAATGAGCAGTTCTTC.

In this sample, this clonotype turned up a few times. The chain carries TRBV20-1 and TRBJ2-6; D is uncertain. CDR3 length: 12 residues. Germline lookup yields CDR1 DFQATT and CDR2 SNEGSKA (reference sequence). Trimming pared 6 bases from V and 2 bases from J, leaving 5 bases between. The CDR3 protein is CSAGPGANVLTF. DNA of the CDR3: TGCAGTGCAGGCCCTGGGGCCAACGTCCTGACTTTC.

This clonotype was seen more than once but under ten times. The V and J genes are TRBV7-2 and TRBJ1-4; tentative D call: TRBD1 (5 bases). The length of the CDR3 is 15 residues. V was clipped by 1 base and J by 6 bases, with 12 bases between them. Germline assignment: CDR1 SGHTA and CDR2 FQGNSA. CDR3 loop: CASSLDTQGYEKLFF. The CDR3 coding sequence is TGTGCCAGCAGCTTAGATACGCAGGGATATGAAAAACTGTTTTTT.

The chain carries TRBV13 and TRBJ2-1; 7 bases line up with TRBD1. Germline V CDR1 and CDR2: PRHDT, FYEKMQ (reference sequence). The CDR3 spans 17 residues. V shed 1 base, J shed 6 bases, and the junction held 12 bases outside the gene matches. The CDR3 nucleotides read TGTGCCAGCAGCTTAGAACCGGGACAGCCCAAGGGCAATGAGCAGTTCTTC. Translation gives CASSLEPGQPKGNEQFF.

The CDR3, as DNA: TGTGCCAGCAGCTTAGTGGTAGTCACAGAGACCCAGTACTTC. Translating gives CASSLVVVTETQYF. The gene calls are TRBV7-2 and TRBJ2-5; D is undetermined. Germline loops: CDR1 SGHTA, CDR2 FQGNSA. The CDR3 is 14 amino acids. The V gene lost 1 base and the J gene lost 4 bases, with 10 bases spanning the gap.

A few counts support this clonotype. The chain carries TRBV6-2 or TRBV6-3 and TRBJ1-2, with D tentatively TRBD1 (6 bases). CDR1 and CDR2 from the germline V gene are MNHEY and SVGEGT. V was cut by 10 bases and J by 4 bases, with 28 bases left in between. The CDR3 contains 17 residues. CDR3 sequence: CATNSGPGQSRFYGYTF. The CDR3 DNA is TGTGCCACCAACTCCGGACCCGGACAGAGTCGATTCTATGGCTACACCTTC.

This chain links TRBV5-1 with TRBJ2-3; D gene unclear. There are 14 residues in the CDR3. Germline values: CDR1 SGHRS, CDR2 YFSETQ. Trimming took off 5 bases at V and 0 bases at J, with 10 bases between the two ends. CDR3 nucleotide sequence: TGCGCCAGCAGTTACAGAAAAAGCACAGATACGCAGTATTTT. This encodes CASSYRKSTDTQYF.

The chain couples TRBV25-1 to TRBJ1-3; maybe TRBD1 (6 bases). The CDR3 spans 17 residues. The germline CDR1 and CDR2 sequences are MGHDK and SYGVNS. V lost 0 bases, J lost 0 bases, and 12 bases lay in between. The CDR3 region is CASSEYSGGHSGNTIYF. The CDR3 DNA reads TGTGCCAGCAGTGAATACTCTGGGGGGCACTCTGGAAACACCATATATTTT. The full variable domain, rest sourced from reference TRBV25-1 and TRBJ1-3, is EADIYQTPRYLVIGTGKKITLECSQTMGHDKMYWYQQDPGMELHLIHYSYGVNSTEKGDLSSESTVSRIRTEHFPLTLESARPSHTSQYLCASSEYSGGHSGNTIYFGEGSWLTVV.

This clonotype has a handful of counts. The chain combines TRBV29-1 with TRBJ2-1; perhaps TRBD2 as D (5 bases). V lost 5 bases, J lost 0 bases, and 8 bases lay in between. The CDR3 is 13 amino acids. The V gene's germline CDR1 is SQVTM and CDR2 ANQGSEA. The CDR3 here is CSVHGSSYNEQFF. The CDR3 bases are TGCAGCGTTCATGGGAGCTCCTACAATGAGCAGTTCTTC.

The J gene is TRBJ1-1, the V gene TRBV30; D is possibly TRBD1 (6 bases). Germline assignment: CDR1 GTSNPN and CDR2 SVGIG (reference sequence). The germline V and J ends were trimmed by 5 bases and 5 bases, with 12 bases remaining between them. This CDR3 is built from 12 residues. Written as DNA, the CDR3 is TGTGCCTGGGACCAGGGGAATACTGAAGCTTTCTTT. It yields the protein CAWDQGNTEAFF.

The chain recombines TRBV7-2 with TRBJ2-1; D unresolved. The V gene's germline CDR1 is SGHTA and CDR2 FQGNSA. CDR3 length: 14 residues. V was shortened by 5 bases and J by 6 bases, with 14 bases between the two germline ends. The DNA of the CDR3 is TGTGCCAGCAGCAATCGGGCCGGCGGCAATGAGCAGTTCTTC. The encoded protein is CASSNRAGGNEQFF.

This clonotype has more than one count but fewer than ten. The CDR3 reads CASSLTVSNEQFF. Written as DNA, the CDR3 is TGTGCCAGCAGTTTAACCGTATCCAATGAGCAGTTCTTC. V is TRBV12-3 or TRBV12-4 and J is TRBJ2-1; D unclear. V dropped 2 bases and J dropped 6 bases, with 8 bases sitting between them. The CDR3 sequence is 13 residues long.

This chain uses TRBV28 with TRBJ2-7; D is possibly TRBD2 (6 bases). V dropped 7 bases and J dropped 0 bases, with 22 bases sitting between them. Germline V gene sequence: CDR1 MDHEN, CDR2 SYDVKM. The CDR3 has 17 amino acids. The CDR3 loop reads CASTKPGGADLSYEQYF. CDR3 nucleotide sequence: TGTGCCAGCACCAAACCAGGAGGGGCCGATCTCTCCTACGAGCAGTACTTC.

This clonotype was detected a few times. This chain's CDR3 is CASSAGQVTGELFF. CDR3 in DNA: TGTGCCAGCAGCGCAGGACAGGTCACCGGGGAGCTGTTTTTT. This chain uses TRBV11-2 with TRBJ2-2; 7 bases fit TRBD1. The CDR3 totals 14 residues. V shed 5 bases and J 4 bases; nucleotides not matched to a gene: 4. The germline CDR1 and CDR2 sequences are SGHAT and FQNNGV.

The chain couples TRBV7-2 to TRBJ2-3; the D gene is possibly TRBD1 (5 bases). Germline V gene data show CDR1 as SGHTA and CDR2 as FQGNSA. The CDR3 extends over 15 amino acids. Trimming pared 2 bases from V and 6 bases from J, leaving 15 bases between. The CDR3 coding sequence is TGTGCCAGCAGCTTAATGGGGCCGAGCGCGGATACGCAGTATTTT. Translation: CASSLMGPSADTQYF.

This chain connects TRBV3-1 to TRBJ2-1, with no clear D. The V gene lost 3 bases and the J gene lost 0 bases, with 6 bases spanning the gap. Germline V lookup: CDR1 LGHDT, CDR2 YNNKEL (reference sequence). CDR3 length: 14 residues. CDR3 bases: TGTGCCAGCAGCCAGCAAAGCTCCTACAATGAGCAGTTCTTC. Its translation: CASSQQSSYNEQFF.

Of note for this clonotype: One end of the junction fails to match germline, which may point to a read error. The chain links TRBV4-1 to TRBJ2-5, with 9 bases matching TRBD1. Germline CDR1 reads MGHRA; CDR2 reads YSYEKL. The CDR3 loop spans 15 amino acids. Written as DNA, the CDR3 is TGCGCCAGCAGCCAATCCGGGACAGGGAAAGAGGCCCAGTACTTC. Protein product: CASSQSGTGKEAQYF.

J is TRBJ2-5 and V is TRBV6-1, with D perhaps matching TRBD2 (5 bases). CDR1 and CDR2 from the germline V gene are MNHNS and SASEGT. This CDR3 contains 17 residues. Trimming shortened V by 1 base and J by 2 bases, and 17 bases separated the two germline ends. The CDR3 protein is CASSEERTSLPQETQYF. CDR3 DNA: TGTGCCAGCAGTGAAGAACGGACTTCTCTCCCACAAGAGACCCAGTACTTC.

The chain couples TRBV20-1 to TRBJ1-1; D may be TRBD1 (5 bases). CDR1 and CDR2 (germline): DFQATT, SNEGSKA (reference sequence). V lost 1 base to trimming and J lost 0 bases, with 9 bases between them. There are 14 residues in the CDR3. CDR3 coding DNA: TGCAGTGCTAGAGCCGACAGCATGAACACTGAAGCTTTCTTT. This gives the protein CSARADSMNTEAFF.

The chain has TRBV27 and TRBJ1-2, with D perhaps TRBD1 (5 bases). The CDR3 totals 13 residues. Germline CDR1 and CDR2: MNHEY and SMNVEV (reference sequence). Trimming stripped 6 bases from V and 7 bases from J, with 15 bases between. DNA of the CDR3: TGTGCCAGCAGAACCGCCGGGACGGGTGGCTACACCTTC. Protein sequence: CASRTAGTGGYTF.